This is a list of T cell receptor beta chains from one sample in a study of cytomegalovirus exposure and HLA in healthy donors. Libraries were prepared by immunoSEQ multiplex PCR; TCRdb keeps only in-frame clonotypes and omits some of them. The sample shows roughly 150,000 clones, nearly 90% of them seen only once. Sequencing was carried out using PBMCs. These receptors all come from a man aged 18 to 30 in good health and CMV-seropositive. Each CDR3 is given with its conserved first and last residue. The order of the fields is D gene, J gene, clone size, V gene, CDR3 DNA, CDR3 protein. D genes are given only for firm matches. Rows may omit the clone size; those that give it use once, few, many or a size class.

>NA|TRBJ2-1|NA|TRBV27
TGTGCCAGCAGTACCCACGGGAATGAGCAGTTCTTC
CASSTHGNEQFF
>NA|TRBJ1-4|NA|TRBV30
TGTGCCTGGAGTGATCAAGGGGTTCGAGAAAAACTGTTTTTT
CAWSDQGVREKLFF
>NA|TRBJ2-2|NA|TRBV28
TGTGCCAGCCAGGGCGGGGAGCTGTTTTTT
CASQGGELFF
>NA|TRBJ2-7|few|TRBV2
TGTGCCAGCAGCGTGTTCCGGGACTACGAGCAGTACTTC
CASSVFRDYEQYF
>NA|TRBJ2-3|NA|TRBV7-6
TGTGCCAGCAAGAGTGAGGGAGTCACAGATACGCAGTATTTT
CASKSEGVTDTQYF
>NA|TRBJ1-5|NA|TRBV19
TGTGCCAGTAGTAGAGAGAGCACAGGGTTAAATCAGCCCCAGCATTTT
CASSRESTGLNQPQHF
>TRBD1|TRBJ1-3|once|TRBV28
TGTGCCAGCAGTTTATCCACAGGGGCCAGCTCTGGAAACACCATATATTTT
CASSLSTGASSGNTIYF
>TRBD1|TRBJ1-2|NA|TRBV28
TGTGCCAGCAGTTTCTCACCCTCTACAGGGGATGTCTATGGCTACACCTTC
CASSFSPSTGDVYGYTF
>NA|TRBJ2-2|NA|TRBV5-1
TGCGCCAGCAGCTTGGACGGGGGAAATGACGGGGAGCTGTTTTTT
CASSLDGGNDGELFF
>TRBD2|TRBJ2-1|NA|TRBV30
TGTGCCTGGAAACTGACTAGCATGCACAATGAGCAGTTCTTC
CAWKLTSMHNEQFF
>TRBD2|TRBJ2-1|NA|TRBV11-3
TGTGCCAGCAGCCTCAGACTAGCGGGAGGGCCGGGAAATGAGCAGTTCTTC
CASSLRLAGGPGNEQFF
>NA|TRBJ2-5|NA|TRBV5-1
TGCGCCAGCAGCTGGGAGACCGAAGAGACCCAGTACTTC
CASSWETEETQYF
>TRBD1|TRBJ1-2|NA|TRBV5-1
TGCGCCAGCAGGTGGGACAGCTCTAACTATGGCTACACCTTC
CASRWDSSNYGYTF
>TRBD1|TRBJ2-1|NA|TRBV5-4
TGTGCCAGCAGCGCATCAGGGGGCAATGAGCAGTTCTTC
CASSASGGNEQFF
>NA|TRBJ2-5|NA|TRBV5-1
TGCGCCAGCAGCTCGCCGGGACTCAGCCAAGAGACCCAGTACTTC
CASSSPGLSQETQYF
>TRBD2|TRBJ2-3|NA|TRBV27
TGTGCCAGCAGTTGGCTCTTGGGGGGAGGGATAGATACGCAGTATTTT
CASSWLLGGGIDTQYF
>NA|TRBJ2-7|NA|TRBV5-1
TGCGCCAGCAGCTTCACCGGCTCCTACGAGCAGTACTTC
CASSFTGSYEQYF
>NA|TRBJ1-2|NA|TRBV5-1
TGCGCCAGCAGCCCAACTCGACAGATTTCTAACTATGGCTACACCTTC
CASSPTRQISNYGYTF
>NA|TRBJ2-2|NA|TRBV19
TGTGCCAGTACCGCGGGGGGACAGCAATTCTTGGTGACCGGGGAGCTGTTTTTT
CASTAGGQQFLVTGELFF
>TRBD1|TRBJ1-2|NA|TRBV2
TGTGCCATCGTGGACAGGCTTAACTATGGCTACACCTTC
CAIVDRLNYGYTF
>NA|TRBJ1-3|NA|TRBV2
TGTGCCAGCAGTGAAGGCAGGGGTGTCTCTGGAAACACCATATATTTT
CASSEGRGVSGNTIYF
>TRBD1|TRBJ2-3|many|TRBV15
TGTGCCACCAGGACAGGGAGCACAGATACGCAGTATTTT
CATRTGSTDTQYF
>NA|TRBJ2-1|NA|TRBV7-2
TGTGCCAGCAGCATCAGCTACACCGCGGGCACTGAGCAGTTCTTC
CASSISYTAGTEQFF
>NA|TRBJ2-7|few|TRBV2
TGTGCCAGCAGATTAACAGGTTACGAGCAGTACTTC
CASRLTGYEQYF
>TRBD1|TRBJ2-2|NA|TRBV30
TGTGCCTGGAGTGGGTGGACAGGGAGGACCGGGGAGCTGTTTTTT
CAWSGWTGRTGELFF
>TRBD2|TRBJ2-7|NA|TRBV7-8
TGTGCCAGCAGCTTAGCCGTAGCGGGGGAAACCTACGAGCAGTACTTC
CASSLAVAGETYEQYF
>NA|TRBJ2-1|few|TRBV11-2
TGTGCCAGCAGCTTAATCCGAGGGGGCTACAATGAGCAGTTCTTC
CASSLIRGGYNEQFF
>NA|TRBJ2-5|NA|TRBV2
TGTGCCAGCAGCCGTAGGACAGACCAAGAGACCCAGTACTTC
CASSRRTDQETQYF
>NA|TRBJ1-5|NA|TRBV19
TGTGCCAGTAGTTTAGGGACAAGCCACAATCAGCCCCAGCATTTT
CASSLGTSHNQPQHF
>TRBD2|TRBJ2-5|NA|TRBV6-5
TGTGCCAGCAGTCCGCGGGGGGCAGAGACCCAGTACTTC
CASSPRGAETQYF
>TRBD2|TRBJ2-1|NA|TRBV5-1
TGCGCCAGCAGCTCACCGGGACTAGCGGGAGCCGGTGAGCAGTTCTTC
CASSSPGLAGAGEQFF
>TRBD2|TRBJ2-1|NA|TRBV19
TGTGCCACCACGGGGAGCGGGGGCTACAATGAGCAGTTCTTC
CATTGSGGYNEQFF
>TRBD2|TRBJ2-1|NA|TRBV28
TGTGCCAGCAGCGGAACCGGGACTAGTGATTATTCGTCCTACAATGAGCAGTTCTTC
CASSGTGTSDYSSYNEQFF
>TRBD2|TRBJ2-5|once|TRBV5-1
TGCGCCACCCGGGAGGGGGAGCAAGAGACCCAGTACTTC
CATREGEQETQYF
>TRBD1|TRBJ1-5|NA|TRBV4-1
TGCGCCAGCAGCCTTAAGACAGGGGATAGCAATCAGCCCCAGCATTTT
CASSLKTGDSNQPQHF
>NA|TRBJ2-7|NA|TRBV15
TGTGCCACCAGCCGCGGACGGGGGTCTGACTACGAGCAGTACTTC
CATSRGRGSDYEQYF
>NA|TRBJ2-1|NA|TRBV27
TGTGCCAGCAGTTTACAGGGCCCGTACAATGAGCAGTTCTTC
CASSLQGPYNEQFF
>NA|TRBJ1-5|NA|TRBV2
TGTGCCAGCAAACGGACACGTCTCACTCAGCCCCAGCATTTT
CASKRTRLTQPQHF
>NA|TRBJ1-1|NA|TRBV14
TGTGCCAGCAGCCAATTTAGCCCTTCTGAAGCTTTCTTT
CASSQFSPSEAFF
>TRBD2|TRBJ2-1|NA|TRBV29-1
TGCAGCGTTGATTGGGAAGGACTAGGAATCTACAATGAGCAGTTCTTC
CSVDWEGLGIYNEQFF
>NA|TRBJ1-1|NA|TRBV5-1
TGCGCCAGCAGCTTGGCTCAGGGGGAAGCTTTCTTT
CASSLAQGEAFF
>TRBD2|TRBJ2-7|NA|TRBV4-1
TGCGCCAGCAGCCAAGATATCAGCGGGAAAACGGGCGAGCAGTACTTC
CASSQDISGKTGEQYF
>NA|TRBJ2-7|NA|TRBV9
TGTGCCAGCAGCGTAGCTTCCCAGGGGGGATGGGACGAGCAGTACTTC
CASSVASQGGWDEQYF
>NA|TRBJ2-5|NA|TRBV10-2
TGCGCCAGCAGTGATGTGCGGTACCAAGAGACCCAGTACTTC
CASSDVRYQETQYF
>NA|TRBJ2-7|NA|TRBV5-6
TGTGCCAACAGCTCCGGACTGTACTACGAGCAGTACTTC
CANSSGLYYEQYF
>TRBD2|TRBJ2-7|NA|TRBV10-3
TGTGCCATAAGTGACGGGGGGTACGAGCAGTACTTC
CAISDGGYEQYF
>TRBD2|TRBJ2-1|NA|TRBV5-1
TGCGCCAGCAGCTTGGGACTAGCAGTTAATGAGCAGTTCTTC
CASSLGLAVNEQFF
>NA|TRBJ2-3|NA|TRBV5-1
TGCGCCAGCAGCCCCCTGGGAGATACAGATACGCAGTATTTT
CASSPLGDTDTQYF